The 19 T cell receptor beta chains below all came from one sample that was sequenced in a study of STAT3 mutations in large granular lymphocyte leukemia. No antigen is known for these receptors. The protocol was immunoSEQ multiplex PCR, while the TCRdb copy is restricted to in-frame clones and leaves out a portion. Of about 42,000 clones detected, about three quarters appear once; the ten largest clones hold around 0.44%. Findings of the study overall: Every T-cell large granular lymphocyte leukemia patient had at least one immunodominant TCR beta clonotype.

Sequenced sample: PBMCs. These receptors all stem from a human donor with T large granular lymphocyte leukemia. Some clones in this sample may be carry-over from other donors' samples.

This chain connects TRBV7-9 to TRBJ1-2; possible D gene TRBD1, 6 bases. The V end lost 5 bases, the J end lost 6 bases, and 10 bases lay between the germline ends. In germline, CDR1 is SEHNR, CDR2 FQNEAQ (reference sequence). This CDR3 is 12 amino acids long. The DNA for the CDR3 is TGTGCCAGCAGCCCACAGGGAAATGGCTACACCTTC. The encoded protein is CASSPQGNGYTF. Full variable domain (outside the CDR3, taken from reference TRBV7-9 and TRBJ1-2): DTGVSQNPRHKITKRGQNVTFRCDPISEHNRLYWYRQTLGQGPEFLTYFQNEAQLEKSRLLSDRFSAERPKGSFSTLEIQRTEQGDSAMYLCASSPQGNGYTFGSGTRLTVV.

The chain couples TRBV10-3 to TRBJ1-2; TRBD1 is a possible D gene (6 bases). The germline CDR1 and CDR2 sequences are ENHRY and SYGVKD. The CDR3 runs to 13 residues. V was shortened by 1 base and J by 6 bases, with 9 bases between the two germline ends. The CDR3 here is CAISEYRDDGYTF. CDR3 nucleotides: TGTGCCATCAGTGAGTACAGGGATGATGGCTACACCTTC.

The chain combines TRBV30 with TRBJ1-1, with D possibly being TRBD1 (6 bases). This CDR3 spans 14 amino acids. With 3 bases removed from V and 2 bases from J, the gap between germline ends came to 13 bases. Looked up from germline, CDR1 is GTSNPN and CDR2 is SVGIG (reference sequence). CDR3 in DNA: TGTGCCTGGAGGAGGGACACCGACAACACTGAAGCTTTCTTT. Translation: CAWRRDTDNTEAFF. Using reference TRBV30 and TRBJ1-1 for the parts outside the CDR3, the full variable domain is SQTIHQWPATLVQPVGSPLSLECTVEGTSNPNLYWYRQAAGRGLQLLFYSVGIGQISSEVPQNLSASRPQDRQFILSSKKLLLSDSGFYLCAWRRDTDNTEAFFGQGTRLTVV.

This clone was observed a few times. V gene TRBV18 combines with J gene TRBJ1-5; D gene unclear. CDR1 and CDR2 (germline): KGHSH, LQKENI. V lost 2 bases to trimming and J lost 7 bases, with 9 bases between them. This CDR3 comprises 13 residues. The CDR3 is CASSPRDAQPQHF. The CDR3 nucleotides are TGTGCCAGCTCACCAAGGGATGCCCAGCCCCAGCATTTT. The full variable domain, in which reference TRBV18 and TRBJ1-5 provide the parts outside the CDR3, is NAGVMQNPRHLVRRRGQEARLRCSPMKGHSHVYWYRQLPEEGLKFMVYLQKENIIDESGMPKERFSAEFPKEGPSILRIQQVVRGDSAAYFCASSPRDAQPQHFGDGTRLSIL.

This chain joins TRBV29-1 and TRBJ1-1; unclear D gene. This CDR3 is built from 12 residues. Between the trimmed V and J ends, which lost 2 bases and 7 bases, there was a span of 11 bases. The germline CDR1 and CDR2 sequences are SQVTM and ANQGSEA. The CDR3 region is CSVERLRVEAFF. The CDR3 region has the DNA TGCAGCGTTGAACGGTTGCGGGTTGAAGCTTTCTTT.

The genes are TRBV7-2 and TRBJ2-3, with 11 positions matching TRBD1. V lost 5 bases to trimming and J lost 4 bases; unmatched junction nucleotides: 2. The CDR3 has 14 amino acids. Germline V gene sequence: CDR1 SGHTA, CDR2 FQGNSA. CDR3 residues: CASSVGQGADTQYF. As DNA, the CDR3 is TGTGCCAGCAGCGTGGGACAGGGGGCAGATACGCAGTATTTT.

The V and J genes are TRBV11-2 and TRBJ2-7; 8 bases fit TRBD1. From germline, CDR1 is SGHAT and CDR2 FQNNGV. The CDR3 sequence is 15 residues long. The trim removed 8 bases at V and 5 bases at J, leaving 14 bases unmatched. CDR3 in DNA: TGTGCCAGCCGCGAAACAGGGGGTTATTGGAACGAGCAGTACTTC. This codes for CASRETGGYWNEQYF.

The chain couples TRBV29-1 to TRBJ1-2, with 7 bases that match TRBD1. Germline V gene sequence: CDR1 SQVTM, CDR2 ANQGSEA. V trimming: 7 bases; J trimming: 2 bases; junction bases outside the gene matches: 7. The CDR3 length is 13 residues. The DNA of the CDR3 is TGCAGCGCAGGCCCGGGACAGAACTATGGCTACACCTTC. It encodes CSAGPGQNYGYTF. The full variable domain, its missing parts supplied by reference TRBV29-1 and TRBJ1-2, is SAVISQKPSRDICQRGTSLTIQCQVDSQVTMMFWYRQQPGQSLTLIATANQGSEATYESGFVIDKFPISRPNLTFSTLTVSNMSPEDSSIYLCSAGPGQNYGYTFGSGTRLTVV.

The gene calls are TRBV5-4 and TRBJ1-1; possibly TRBD1 for D (5 bases). The CDR3 spans 15 residues. Germline V lookup: CDR1 SGHNT, CDR2 YYREEE (reference sequence). Trimming cost V 0 bases and J 0 bases, with 9 bases left between them. The CDR3, as DNA: TGTGCCAGCAGCTTGGTGGAGGGGTTGAACACTGAAGCTTTCTTT. It encodes CASSLVEGLNTEAFF.

V is TRBV6-1 and J is TRBJ1-2; 8 positions match TRBD1. Trimming at V came to 3 bases and at J to 8 bases, leaving 8 bases not matched to a gene. CDR3 length equals 14 residues. Germline values: CDR1 MNHNS, CDR2 SASEGT. Here the CDR3 reads CASSDLQGVQGYTF. DNA of the CDR3: TGTGCCAGCAGTGACCTACAGGGGGTGCAGGGCTACACCTTC.

The rearrangement uses TRBV15 and TRBJ2-1; D gene ambiguous. Trimming took off 0 bases at V and 0 bases at J, with 12 bases between the two ends. The CDR3 spans 17 residues. Germline CDR1 and CDR2: LNHNV and YYDKDF (reference sequence). Here the CDR3 DNA reads TGTGCCACCAGCAGAGATCGTCGGGCCAGCTCCTACAATGAGCAGTTCTTC. This gives the protein CATSRDRRASSYNEQFF. The entire variable domain, with the rest obtained from reference TRBV15 and TRBJ2-1, is as follows: DAMVIQNPRYQVTQFGKPVTLSCSQTLNHNVMYWYQQKSSQAPKLLFHYYDKDFNNEADTPDNFQSRRPNTSFCFLDIRSPGLGDTAMYLCATSRDRRASSYNEQFFGPGTRLTVL.

The chain recombines TRBV7-9 with TRBJ2-5; maybe TRBD1 (5 bases). The germline V gene has CDR1 SEHNR and CDR2 FQNEAQ (reference sequence). This CDR3 contains 15 residues. Trimming pared 6 bases from V and 3 bases from J, leaving 17 bases between. CDR3 in DNA: TGTGCCAGCAGTCCATACCTCGACAGCGAAGAGACCCAGTACTTC. This translates into CASSPYLDSEETQYF.

The V and J genes are TRBV6-6 and TRBJ1-2; D ambiguous. This CDR3 region has 13 residues. Germline CDR1 is MNHNY and CDR2 is SVGAGI (reference sequence). V was trimmed by 4 bases and J by 8 bases, leaving 14 bases between them. The CDR3 DNA sequence: TGTGCCAGCAGTTCCGACGACGTCTTCGGCTACACCTTC. It is translated as CASSSDDVFGYTF.

The chain has TRBV10-3 and TRBJ2-1; the D call may be TRBD1 or TRBD2 (6 bases each). Trimming pared 7 bases from V and 8 bases from J, leaving 12 bases between. This CDR3 is built from 12 residues. Germline loops: CDR1 ENHRY, CDR2 SYGVKD. The CDR3 spells CAIKGGRDEQFF. Written as DNA, the CDR3 is TGTGCCATCAAGGGGGGCCGGGATGAGCAGTTCTTC.

The chain combines TRBV10-3 with TRBJ1-1; the D is unclear. The length of the CDR3 is 13 residues. Germline V lookup: CDR1 ENHRY, CDR2 SYGVKD. Trimming removed 7 bases from V and 0 bases from J, with 9 bases in between. In nucleotides, the CDR3 is TGTGCCATCAACGGCAGGCTGAACACTGAAGCTTTCTTT. It translates to CAINGRLNTEAFF.

This chain links TRBV7-2 with TRBJ2-7, with TRBD2 as a possible D gene (7 bases). Looked up from germline, CDR1 is SGHTA and CDR2 is FQGNSA. Trimming removed 3 bases from V and 0 bases from J, with 12 bases in between. The CDR3 totals 15 residues. DNA of the CDR3: TGTGCCAGCAGCTTGGGGGGGGCGGTCTCCTACGAGCAGTACGTC. As protein: CASSLGGAVSYEQYV.

J is TRBJ2-3 and V is TRBV2; no reliable D call. Trimming removed 1 base at V and 8 bases at J, with 13 bases between. Germline values: CDR1 SNHLY, CDR2 FYNNEI. The CDR3 is made up of 14 amino acids. DNA of the CDR3: TGTGCCAGCAGTGAAGGGCGTCAGGTTACTACGCAGTATTTT. Encoded protein: CASSEGRQVTTQYF.

This chain links TRBV28 with TRBJ1-4; weak D call: TRBD1 (6 bases). The CDR3 loop spans 14 amino acids. V lost 3 bases to trimming and J lost 7 bases, with 12 bases between them. Per the germline V gene, CDR1 is MDHEN and CDR2 is SYDVKM. The CDR3 nucleotides read TGTGCCAGCAGTTTTGGGGGGCGGAGTGAAAAACTGTTTTTT. It codes for CASSFGGRSEKLFF. Complete variable domain (other parts from reference TRBV28 and TRBJ1-4): DVKVTQSSRYLVKRTGEKVFLECVQDMDHENMFWYRQDPGLGLRLIYFSYDVKMKEKGDIPEGYSVSREKKERFSLILESASTNQTSMYLCASSFGGRSEKLFFGSGTQLSVL.

V usage is TRBV10-3 and J usage is TRBJ2-3, with TRBD1 identical over 10 bases. The CDR3 runs 17 residues. CDR1 and CDR2 (germline): ENHRY, SYGVKD. Trimming at V came to 3 bases and at J to 6 bases, leaving 12 bases not matched to a gene. The CDR3 sequence: CAISDPGQGLLADTQYF. In nucleotides, the CDR3 is TGTGCCATCAGTGATCCGGGACAGGGGTTATTGGCGGATACGCAGTATTTT.